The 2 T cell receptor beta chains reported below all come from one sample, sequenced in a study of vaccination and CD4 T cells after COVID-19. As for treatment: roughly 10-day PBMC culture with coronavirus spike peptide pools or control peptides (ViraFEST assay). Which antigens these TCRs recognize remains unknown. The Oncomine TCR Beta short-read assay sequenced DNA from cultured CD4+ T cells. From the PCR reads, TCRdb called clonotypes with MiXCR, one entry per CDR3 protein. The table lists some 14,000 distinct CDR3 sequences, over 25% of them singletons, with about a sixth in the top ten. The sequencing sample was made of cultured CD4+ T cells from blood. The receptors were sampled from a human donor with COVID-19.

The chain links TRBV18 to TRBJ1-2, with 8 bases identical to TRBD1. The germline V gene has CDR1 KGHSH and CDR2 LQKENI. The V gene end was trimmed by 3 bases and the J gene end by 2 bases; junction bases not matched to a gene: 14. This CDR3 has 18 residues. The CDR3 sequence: CASSPRPGQAIENYGYTF. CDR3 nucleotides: TGTGCCAGCTCACCCCGGCCGGGACAGGCCATCGAAAACTATGGCTACACCTTC.

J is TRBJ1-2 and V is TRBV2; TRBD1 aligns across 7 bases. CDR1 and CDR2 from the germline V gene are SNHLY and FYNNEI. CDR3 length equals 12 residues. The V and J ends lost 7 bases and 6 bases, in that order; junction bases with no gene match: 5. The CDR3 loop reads CASILDRDGYTF. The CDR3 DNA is TGTGCCAGCATTCTCGACAGGGATGGCTACACCTTC.